Shown below are 17 T cell receptor beta chains from a single sample sequenced in a study of shared clonotypes between healthy human individuals. Only in-frame clones appear in the TCRdb table, and some are missing; sequencing was by immunoSEQ multiplex PCR. The sample has millions of clones; roughly 95% are singletons. The sample was naive CD4+ T cells sorted from blood. As to subset: CD45RA+ positively selected. All receptors derive from a man aged 18 to 35 in good health.

The chain combines TRBV6-1 with TRBJ2-7; no clear D gene. Trimming left V 4 bases short and J 2 bases short, with 9 bases between. Germline V gene lookup returns CDR1 MNHNS and CDR2 SASEGT. The CDR3 runs 13 residues. The CDR3 DNA follows: TGTGCCAGCAGTGTCCCGCTTACCTACGAGCAGTACTTC. This codes for CASSVPLTYEQYF.

The rearrangement uses TRBV7-9 and TRBJ1-1, with TRBD1 matching 11 bases. V gave up 5 bases and J gave up 4 bases; unmatched junction bases: 12. Germline V gives CDR1 SEHNR, CDR2 FQNEAQ (reference sequence). The CDR3 totals 17 residues. CDR3 DNA: TGTGCCAGCAGCCTTAGAGGAGGAGGGACAGGGGGCACTGAAGCTTTCTTT. It yields the protein CASSLRGGGTGGTEAFF.

The rearrangement links TRBV10-3 to TRBJ2-1; D tentatively reads TRBD1 or TRBD2 (7 bases each). V was shortened by 5 bases and J by 3 bases, with 29 bases between the two germline ends. Germline V gene sequence: CDR1 ENHRY, CDR2 SYGVKD. This CDR3 region has 20 residues. The CDR3 coding sequence is TGTGCCATCAGTCCGAGGCCGGGGGGAGGGACAGAAGCTTACTACAATGAGCAGTTCTTC. Translating it yields CAISPRPGGGTEAYYNEQFF.

The chain uses TRBV6-5 and TRBJ2-7, with D perhaps matching TRBD2 (6 bases). The CDR3 totals 15 residues. CDR1 and CDR2 (germline): MNHEY, SVGAGI. V was shortened by 5 bases and J by 3 bases, with 17 bases between the two germline ends. CDR3 loop: CASSPHGGLGYEQYF. The CDR3 nucleotides read TGTGCCAGCAGTCCCCACGGGGGTCTCGGCTACGAGCAGTACTTC.

The genes are TRBV30 and TRBJ2-7; D unclear. CDR1 GTSNPN and CDR2 SVGIG come from the germline V gene (reference sequence). Between the trimmed V and J ends, which lost 0 bases and 0 bases, there was a span of 3 bases. The CDR3 is made up of 12 amino acids. The CDR3 sequence is CAWSVFSYEQYF. DNA for the CDR3: TGTGCCTGGAGTGTATTCTCCTACGAGCAGTACTTC.

The chain joins TRBV19 to TRBJ2-7; D uncertain. V was pared by 2 bases and J by 6 bases, with 11 bases between. The germline V gene has CDR1 LNHDA and CDR2 SQIVND (reference sequence). The CDR3 length is 13 residues. CDR3 DNA sequence: TGTGCCAGTAGTATAAACCCGTGGTCCGAGCAGTACTTC. It yields the protein CASSINPWSEQYF. The whole variable domain, filled in from reference TRBV19 and TRBJ2-7, reads DGGITQSPKYLFRKEGQNVTLSCEQNLNHDAMYWYRQDPGQGLRLIYYSQIVNDFQKGDIAEGYSVSREKKESFPLTVTSAQKNPTAFYLCASSINPWSEQYFGPGTRLTVT.

The V gene is TRBV5-4, the J gene TRBJ2-4; D perhaps matches TRBD1 (5 bases). With 4 bases removed from V and 8 bases from J, the gap between germline ends came to 16 bases. Germline V lookup: CDR1 SGHNT, CDR2 YYREEE (reference sequence). CDR3 length: 14 residues. Here the CDR3 DNA reads TGTGCCAGCAGCGCAAAGGGGTCTGCGGACATTCAGTACTTC. The encoded protein is CASSAKGSADIQYF.

This rearrangement joins TRBV2 to TRBJ2-5, with D maybe TRBD2 (6 bases). The germline gives CDR1 SNHLY, CDR2 FYNNEI. The CDR3 consists of 15 residues. Trimming took 2 bases from V and 6 from J, leaving 16 bases between them. CDR3 protein: CASSEPQPGAQTQYF. As DNA, the CDR3 is TGTGCCAGCAGTGAACCCCAACCGGGAGCGCAGACCCAGTACTTC.

This clone appeared a single time. The chain links TRBV10-3 to TRBJ2-3, with 7 nucleotides matching TRBD1. CDR1 is ENHRY and CDR2 is SYGVKD in the germline V gene. The CDR3 is made up of 14 amino acids. J was trimmed by 2 bases and V by 9 bases; bases with no gene match: 8. The CDR3 nucleotides read TGTGCCATGGGAGCCGGGACAGTCACAGATACGCAGTATTTT. Translating gives CAMGAGTVTDTQYF.

The rearrangement uses TRBV7-2 and TRBJ1-2, with no clear D. Germline V gene sequence: CDR1 SGHTA, CDR2 FQGNSA. The CDR3 length is 17 residues. Trimming cost V 5 bases and J 4 bases, with 23 bases left between them. In DNA, the CDR3 is TGTGCCAGCAGCGTCAGTTCAGGCGGTCAAACCACCTATGGCTACACCTTC. It is translated as CASSVSSGGQTTYGYTF.

As regards this clone: This sample includes further DNA sequences coding for the same CDR3. The genes are TRBV7-9 and TRBJ1-3, with D possibly matching TRBD1 (6 bases). The CDR3 runs 14 residues. CDR1 and CDR2 (germline): SEHNR, FQNEAQ (reference sequence). V was trimmed by 4 bases and J by 2 bases, leaving 9 bases between them. In DNA form, the CDR3 reads TGTGCCAGCAGCTCGACAGGAGCTGGAAACACCATATATTTT. Translation: CASSSTGAGNTIYF.

This clone was counted a few times. The chain employs TRBV27 and TRBJ1-6, with D tentatively TRBD1 (6 bases). The CDR3 is 15 amino acids. The germline gives CDR1 MNHEY, CDR2 SMNVEV (reference sequence). Trimming pared 2 bases from V and 7 bases from J, leaving 12 bases between. The chain's CDR3 is CASSLKDSWNSPLHF. The CDR3 DNA reads TGTGCCAGCAGTTTAAAGGACAGTTGGAATTCACCCCTCCACTTT.

The chain couples TRBV5-6 to TRBJ2-7; tentative D call: TRBD1 (5 bases). The CDR3 is 18 residues long. The V gene's germline CDR1 is SGHDT and CDR2 YYEEEE. Trimming pared 2 bases from V and 2 bases from J, leaving 23 bases between. CDR3 amino acids: CASSFSGQGYRRAYEQYF. DNA for the CDR3: TGTGCCAGCAGCTTTTCTGGCCAGGGATACAGAAGGGCCTACGAGCAGTACTTC.

This chain joins TRBV6-5 and TRBJ2-7; D tentatively fits TRBD1 or TRBD2 (5 bases each). With 2 bases removed from V and 3 bases from J, the gap between germline ends came to 11 bases. Germline V gene lookup returns CDR1 MNHEY and CDR2 SVGAGI. The CDR3 loop spans 14 amino acids. CDR3 amino acids: CASSYGPGGYEQYF. CDR3 coding DNA: TGTGCCAGCAGTTACGGTCCTGGGGGCTACGAGCAGTACTTC.

Comment on this clone: The identical CDR3 is also encoded by other nucleotide sequences in the sample. This rearrangement joins TRBV30 to TRBJ2-4, with D unresolved. The CDR3 covers 12 residues. V lost 3 bases to trimming and J lost 2 bases, with 5 bases between them. CDR1 is GTSNPN, CDR2 SVGIG, per germline (reference sequence). The CDR3 loop reads CAWRSTKNIQYF. The DNA of the CDR3 is TGTGCCTGGAGGAGCACCAAAAACATTCAGTACTTC.

The CDR3 reads CASSVGQAGNEQYF. The CDR3, as DNA: TGTGCCAGCAGCGTAGGTCAAGCGGGTAACGAGCAGTACTTC. The chain carries TRBV7-6 and TRBJ2-7; D is perhaps TRBD2 (6 bases). Germline-derived CDR1 and CDR2 are SGHVS and FNYEAQ. The CDR3 sequence is 14 residues long. Trimming pared 5 bases from V and 5 bases from J, leaving 16 bases between.

This chain joins TRBV14 and TRBJ2-5; 9 nucleotides align to TRBD2. Per the germline V gene, CDR1 is SGHDN and CDR2 is FVKESK. CDR3 length: 17 residues. Trimming cost V 0 bases and J 3 bases; bases outside gene matches: 8. The CDR3 DNA follows: TGTGCCAGCAGCCAAGATCGGTCGGCTAGCGGGAAAGAGACCCAGTACTTC. It encodes CASSQDRSASGKETQYF.